This TCR beta chain was obtained from a study of T cell changes during pregnancy in multiple sclerosis (dated by TCRdb to 2018 to 2020). With respect to the entire study: The study looked at changes in the T cell repertoire across pregnancy in women with multiple sclerosis.

Libraries were constructed by the immunoSEQ multiplex PCR assay. TCRdb provides this immuneACCESS table in a form limited to in-frame rearrangements. Some clones are lacking; in checked studies, under half of them reflect an unresolved V gene, and why the rest are absent is not known. Across this sample there are 30,000 to 45,000 clones, with 70% to 90% seen only once. The ten largest clones add up to 0.45% to 0.6% of the sample. Remarks on this clone: Its cognate antigen has yet to be identified. Base qualities were left out, and no much larger clone turns up one base away.

The CDR3 measures 17 amino acids from cysteine to phenylalanine. Only the CDR3 region is kept as DNA, spanning 51 bases read in frame from base 1. CDR1 SGHRS and CDR2 YFSETQ are derived from the germline V gene. Relative to germline, V is 4 bases shorter and J is 0 bases shorter, with 17 bases between their ends. The sequences come from CD4+ T cells from peripheral blood mononuclear cells, collected in the first trimester of pregnancy. This chain joins TRBV5-1 to TRBJ1-3; the D segment could be TRBD1, given 6 matching bases. The clonotype was recovered from a female donor with multiple sclerosis, enrolled in a pregnancy study. DNA sequence: TGCGCCAGCAGCAACTGGGGGACACATAGCTCTGGAAACACCATATATTTT. This is translated as CASSNWGTHSSGNTIYF.